These T cell receptor beta chains were read from a single sample in a study of T cells in Graves' hyperthyroidism and ophthalmopathy. A single record per CDR3 protein comes from TCRdb applying MiXCR to the multiplex PCR reads. The data hold around 500,000 distinct CDR3 sequences, with 15% to 20% observed a single time. Sequencing used blood. These receptors all stem from a young woman with Graves' ophthalmopathy. Both conserved end residues are part of each CDR3. D genes are given only for firm matches. Part of the rows lack a size; the others show once, few, many or a class for expanded clones.

v_gene: TRBV20-1; abundance: few; d_gene: .; j_gene: TRBJ2-7; CDR3aa: CSARDSITGYEQYF; CDR3nt: TGCAGTGCTAGAGATAGTATAACTGGCTACGAGCAGTACTTC
v_gene: TRBV28; abundance: many; d_gene: TRBD2; j_gene: TRBJ2-2; CDR3aa: CASRPGERDYTGELFF; CDR3nt: TGTGCCAGCAGGCCCGGAGAGCGGGACTACACCGGGGAGCTGTTTTTT
v_gene: TRBV28; abundance: many; d_gene: .; j_gene: TRBJ1-1; CDR3aa: CASSVLGNTEAFF; CDR3nt: TGTGCCAGCAGCGTTCTGGGGAACACTGAAGCTTTCTTT
v_gene: TRBV7-8; abundance: .; d_gene: .; j_gene: TRBJ2-3; CDR3aa: CASSPGGRLSDTQYF; CDR3nt: TGTGCCAGCAGCCCAGGAGGGAGGCTTTCAGATACGCAGTATTTT
v_gene: TRBV28; abundance: .; d_gene: .; j_gene: TRBJ1-5; CDR3aa: CASSLRGANQPQHF; CDR3nt: TGTGCCAGCAGTTTGCGGGGGGCAAATCAGCCCCAGCATTTT
v_gene: TRBV5-6; abundance: .; d_gene: .; j_gene: TRBJ2-1; CDR3aa: CASNLDRRYNEQFF; CDR3nt: TGTGCCAGCAACCTTGACCGGAGATACAATGAGCAGTTCTTC
v_gene: TRBV20-1; abundance: many; d_gene: .; j_gene: TRBJ2-7; CDR3aa: CSARNSQGSYEQYF; CDR3nt: TGCAGTGCTAGAAACAGCCAGGGCTCCTACGAGCAGTACTTC
v_gene: TRBV10-3; abundance: .; d_gene: .; j_gene: TRBJ2-7; CDR3aa: CAIRDGTYEQYF; CDR3nt: TGTGCCATCCGGGACGGGACCTACGAGCAGTACTTC
v_gene: TRBV18; abundance: .; d_gene: TRBD2; j_gene: TRBJ2-7; CDR3aa: CAGSPPLAASYEQYF; CDR3nt: TGTGCCGGCTCACCCCCTCTAGCGGCCTCCTACGAGCAGTACTTC
v_gene: TRBV20-1; abundance: .; d_gene: .; j_gene: TRBJ1-2; CDR3aa: CSAHGPERATYGYTF; CDR3nt: TGCAGTGCCCACGGGCCGGAAAGGGCCACCTATGGCTACACCTTC
v_gene: TRBV29-1; abundance: few; d_gene: TRBD2; j_gene: TRBJ2-7; CDR3aa: CSVESPSGNSYEQYF; CDR3nt: TGCAGCGTTGAGTCCCCTAGCGGCAACTCCTACGAGCAGTACTTC
v_gene: TRBV7-9; abundance: few; d_gene: .; j_gene: TRBJ2-2; CDR3aa: CASSSATGSGELFF; CDR3nt: TGTGCCAGCAGCTCAGCAACAGGGTCCGGGGAGCTGTTTTTT
v_gene: TRBV20-1; abundance: many; d_gene: .; j_gene: TRBJ2-3; CDR3aa: CSARAPQRFGGYIDTQYF; CDR3nt: TGCAGTGCTAGAGCCCCCCAAAGGTTTGGGGGCTACATAGATACGCAGTATTTT
v_gene: TRBV7-8; abundance: .; d_gene: .; j_gene: TRBJ1-5; CDR3aa: CASSLGSPGPRSSNQPQHF; CDR3nt: TGTGCCAGCAGCTTAGGGTCTCCAGGGCCCCGGTCGAGCAATCAGCCCCAGCATTTT
v_gene: TRBV4-3; abundance: few; d_gene: .; j_gene: TRBJ2-1; CDR3aa: CASSQDQAYNEQFF; CDR3nt: TGCGCCAGCAGCCAAGATCAGGCGTACAATGAGCAGTTCTTC
v_gene: TRBV24-1; abundance: .; d_gene: TRBD1; j_gene: TRBJ2-5; CDR3aa: CATSEPGTGYSETQYF; CDR3nt: TGTGCCACCAGTGAGCCCGGGACAGGGTACTCAGAGACCCAGTACTTC